This T cell receptor beta chain was sequenced for a study of blood T cell repertoires in COVID-19. Across the study: The study drew acute and convalescent COVID-19 samples from the United States, Italy and Spain. PBMCs, B-cell-depleted T cells, or T cells were the source of the cDNA or gDNA that made up the material.

Source study methods: Counts of nucleated cells, estimated from reference gene primer amplification, were obtained. TCRdb's table, derived via immunoSEQ multiplex PCR, lists solely in-frame clones and lacks some. That table is the source of V, J and clone size, and D and trimming were worked out from the DNA. Of approximately 7,000 clones listed, roughly 87% were seen once; the top ten hold 22%. V shed 4 bases and J 5 bases; nucleotides not matched to a gene: 7. The CDR3 runs 14 residues. Germline lookup yields CDR1 SGHRS and CDR2 YFSETQ. The TCR was taken from a human donor in a cohort sampled during active COVID-19. Sequencing was carried out using peripheral blood. The V call is TRBV5-1, the J call TRBJ1-1; 8 bases line up with TRBD1. CDR3 nucleotide sequence: TGCGCCAGCAGCCGAAGCAGGGGGCAAACTGAAGCTTTCTTT. Protein product: CASSRSRGQTEAFF.